These 3 T cell receptor beta chains originate from one sample sequenced in a study of shared clonotypes between healthy human individuals. Libraries were prepared by immunoSEQ multiplex PCR; TCRdb keeps only in-frame clonotypes and omits some of them. The sample yields millions of clones, approximately 93% seen once. The sequencing sample was made of naive CD4+ T cells from PBMCs. Sample subset: CD45RA+ positively selected. The receptors shown here come from a man aged 18 to 29 in good health. Some clones in this sample may be carry-over from other donors' samples.

V and J are TRBV7-9 and TRBJ1-2, with 7 bases matching TRBD1. The germline gives CDR1 SEHNR, CDR2 FQNEAQ (reference sequence). This CDR3 is built from 13 residues. J lost 8 bases, V lost 5 bases, and 8 bases had no gene match. In DNA form, the CDR3 reads TGTGCCAGCAGCCCGGGACAGCCCACGGGCTACACCTTC. This translates into CASSPGQPTGYTF.

This sequence joins TRBV19 and TRBJ1-2, with 7 bases aligning to TRBD1. Germline V gene data show CDR1 as LNHDA and CDR2 as SQIVND (reference sequence). The CDR3 is 13 residues long. V shed 6 bases and J 7 bases; nucleotides not matched to a gene: 8. CDR3 sequence reads: CASRIDRVGGYTF. Written as DNA, the CDR3 is TGTGCCAGTAGAATCGACAGGGTAGGTGGCTACACCTTC.

This clone was seen only once. J is TRBJ2-5 and V is TRBV10-3, with unresolved D. V gave up 0 bases and J gave up 2 bases, with 10 bases separating them. This CDR3 contains 15 residues. Germline V gene data show CDR1 as ENHRY and CDR2 as SYGVKD. The CDR3 sequence is CAISESSAPQETQYF. As DNA, the CDR3 is TGTGCCATCAGTGAGTCGAGCGCCCCACAAGAGACCCAGTACTTC.